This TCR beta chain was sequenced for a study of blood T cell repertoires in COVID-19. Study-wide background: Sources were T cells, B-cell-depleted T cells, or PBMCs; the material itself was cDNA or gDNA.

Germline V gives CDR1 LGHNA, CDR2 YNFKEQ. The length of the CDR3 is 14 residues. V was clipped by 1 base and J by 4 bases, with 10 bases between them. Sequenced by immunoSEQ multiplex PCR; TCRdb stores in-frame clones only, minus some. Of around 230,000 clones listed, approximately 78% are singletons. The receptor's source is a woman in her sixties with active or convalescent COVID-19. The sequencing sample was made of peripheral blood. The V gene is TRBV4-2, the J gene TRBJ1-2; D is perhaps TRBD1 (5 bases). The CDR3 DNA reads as TGTGCCAGCAGCCAAGGTCAGGGCGTCTATGGCTACACCTTC. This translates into CASSQGQGVYGYTF.